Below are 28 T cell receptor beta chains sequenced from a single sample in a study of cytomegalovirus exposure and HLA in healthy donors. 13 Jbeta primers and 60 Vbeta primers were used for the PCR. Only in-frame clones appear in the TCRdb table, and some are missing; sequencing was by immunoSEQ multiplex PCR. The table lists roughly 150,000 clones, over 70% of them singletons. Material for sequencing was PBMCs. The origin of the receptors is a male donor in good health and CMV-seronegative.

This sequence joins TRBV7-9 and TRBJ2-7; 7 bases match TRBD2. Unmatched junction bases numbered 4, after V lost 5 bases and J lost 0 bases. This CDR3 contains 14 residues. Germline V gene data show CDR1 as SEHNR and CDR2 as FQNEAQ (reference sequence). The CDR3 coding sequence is TGTGCCAGCAGCCGCACGGGGGGCTCCTACGAGCAGTACTTC. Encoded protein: CASSRTGGSYEQYF.

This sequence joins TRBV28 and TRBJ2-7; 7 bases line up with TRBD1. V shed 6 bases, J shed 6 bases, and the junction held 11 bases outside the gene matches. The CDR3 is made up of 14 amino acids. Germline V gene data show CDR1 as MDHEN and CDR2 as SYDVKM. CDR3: CASSPFEGAFEQYF. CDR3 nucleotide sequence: TGTGCCAGCAGCCCCTTTGAGGGGGCGTTCGAGCAGTACTTC.

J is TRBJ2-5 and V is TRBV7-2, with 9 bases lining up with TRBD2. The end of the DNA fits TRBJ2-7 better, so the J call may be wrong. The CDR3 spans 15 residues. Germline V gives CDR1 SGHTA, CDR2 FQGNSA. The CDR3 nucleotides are TGTGCCAGCAGCTTAAGACTAGCGGTACCCTACGAGCAGTACTTC. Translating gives CASSLRLAVPYEQYF.

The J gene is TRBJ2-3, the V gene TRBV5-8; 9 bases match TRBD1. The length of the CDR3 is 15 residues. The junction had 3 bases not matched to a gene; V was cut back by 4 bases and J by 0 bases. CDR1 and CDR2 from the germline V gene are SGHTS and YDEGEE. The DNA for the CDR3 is TGTGCCAGCAGCAGGGGACAGGGAAGCACAGATACGCAGTATTTT. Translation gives CASSRGQGSTDTQYF.

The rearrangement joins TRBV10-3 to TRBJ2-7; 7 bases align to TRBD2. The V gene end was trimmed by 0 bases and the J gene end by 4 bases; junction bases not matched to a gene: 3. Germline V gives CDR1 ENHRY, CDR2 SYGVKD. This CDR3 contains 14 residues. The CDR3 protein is CAISESGLRYEQYF. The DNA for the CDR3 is TGTGCCATCAGTGAGTCGGGACTAAGGTACGAGCAGTACTTC.

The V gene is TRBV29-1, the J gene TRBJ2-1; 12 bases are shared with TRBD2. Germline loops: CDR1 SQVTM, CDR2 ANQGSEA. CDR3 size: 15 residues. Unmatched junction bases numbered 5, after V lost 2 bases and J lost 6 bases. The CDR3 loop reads CSVESLAGGINEQFF. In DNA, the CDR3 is TGCAGCGTTGAATCGCTAGCGGGAGGGATCAATGAGCAGTTCTTC.

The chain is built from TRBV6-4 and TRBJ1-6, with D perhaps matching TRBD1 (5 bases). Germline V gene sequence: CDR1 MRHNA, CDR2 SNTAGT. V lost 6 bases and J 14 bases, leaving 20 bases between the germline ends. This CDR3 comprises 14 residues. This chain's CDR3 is CASSRDFGVLALHF. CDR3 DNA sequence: TGTGCCAGCAGCCGGGACTTCGGAGTTTTGGCCCTCCACTTT.

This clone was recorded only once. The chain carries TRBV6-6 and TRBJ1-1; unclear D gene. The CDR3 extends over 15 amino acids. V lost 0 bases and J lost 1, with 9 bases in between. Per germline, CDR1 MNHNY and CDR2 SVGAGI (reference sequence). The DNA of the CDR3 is TGTGCCAGCAGTTACTCCACGCCCGGGAACACTGAAGCTTTCTTT. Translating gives CASSYSTPGNTEAFF.

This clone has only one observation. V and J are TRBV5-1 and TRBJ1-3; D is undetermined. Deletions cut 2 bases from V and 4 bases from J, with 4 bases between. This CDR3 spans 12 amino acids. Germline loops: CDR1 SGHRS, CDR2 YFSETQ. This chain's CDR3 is CASSFGGNTIYF. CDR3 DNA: TGCGCCAGCAGCTTCGGGGGAAACACCATATATTTT.

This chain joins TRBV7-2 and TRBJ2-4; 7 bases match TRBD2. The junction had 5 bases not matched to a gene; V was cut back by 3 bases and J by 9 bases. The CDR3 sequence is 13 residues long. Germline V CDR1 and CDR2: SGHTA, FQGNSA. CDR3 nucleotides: TGTGCCAGCAGCTTTGACGGGAGGAGCATTCAGTACTTC. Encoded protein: CASSFDGRSIQYF.

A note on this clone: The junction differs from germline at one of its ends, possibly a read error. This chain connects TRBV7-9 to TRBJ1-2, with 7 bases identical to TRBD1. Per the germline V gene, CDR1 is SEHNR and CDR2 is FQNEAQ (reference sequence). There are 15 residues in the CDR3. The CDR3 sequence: CSSSLGTGQSYGYTF. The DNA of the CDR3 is TGTTCCAGCAGCTTAGGGACGGGACAGTCTTATGGCTACACCTTC.

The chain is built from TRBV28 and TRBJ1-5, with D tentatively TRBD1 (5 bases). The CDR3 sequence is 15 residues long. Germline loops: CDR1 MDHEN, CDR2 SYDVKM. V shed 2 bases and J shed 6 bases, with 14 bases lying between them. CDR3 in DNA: TGTGCCAGCAGTTTAGGCGCAGCCGGGGGTCAGCCCCAGCATTTT. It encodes CASSLGAAGGQPQHF.

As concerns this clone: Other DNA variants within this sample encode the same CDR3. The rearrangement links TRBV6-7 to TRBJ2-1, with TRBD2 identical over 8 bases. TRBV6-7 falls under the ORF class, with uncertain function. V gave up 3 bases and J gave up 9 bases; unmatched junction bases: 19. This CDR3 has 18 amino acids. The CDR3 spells CASSYWILGGGLQGEQFF. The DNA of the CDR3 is TGTGCCAGCAGTTATTGGATTTTGGGCGGGGGGCTACAAGGTGAGCAGTTCTTC.

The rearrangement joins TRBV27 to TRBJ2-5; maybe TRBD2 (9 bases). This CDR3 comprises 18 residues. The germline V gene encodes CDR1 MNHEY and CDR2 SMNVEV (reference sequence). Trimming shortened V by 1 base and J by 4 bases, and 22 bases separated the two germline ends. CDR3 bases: TGTGCCAGCAGTTTATATCAGGGGGCGGGAGGGCTCGGAGAGACCCAGTACTTC. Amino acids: CASSLYQGAGGLGETQYF.

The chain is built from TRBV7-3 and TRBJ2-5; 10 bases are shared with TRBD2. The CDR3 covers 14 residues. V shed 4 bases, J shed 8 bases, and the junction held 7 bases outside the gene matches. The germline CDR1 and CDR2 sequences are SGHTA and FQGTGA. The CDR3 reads CASSSGLAGETQYF. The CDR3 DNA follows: TGTGCCAGCAGCTCAGGCCTAGCGGGAGAAACCCAGTACTTC.

This chain's CDR3 is CASSLETELNQPQHF. In nucleotides, the CDR3 is TGTGCCAGCAGCTTGGAGACAGAGCTCAATCAGCCCCAGCATTTT. V is TRBV11-2 and J is TRBJ1-5; D possibly corresponds to TRBD1 (5 bases). CDR1 and CDR2 from the germline V gene are SGHAT and FQNNGV. CDR3 length: 15 residues. The V gene lost 3 bases and the J gene lost 3 bases, with 12 bases spanning the gap.

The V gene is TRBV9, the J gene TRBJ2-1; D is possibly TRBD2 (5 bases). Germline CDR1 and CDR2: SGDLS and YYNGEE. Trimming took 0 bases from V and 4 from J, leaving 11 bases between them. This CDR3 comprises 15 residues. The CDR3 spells CASSVVARKYNEQFF. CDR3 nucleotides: TGTGCCAGCAGCGTAGTAGCGCGGAAATACAATGAGCAGTTCTTC.

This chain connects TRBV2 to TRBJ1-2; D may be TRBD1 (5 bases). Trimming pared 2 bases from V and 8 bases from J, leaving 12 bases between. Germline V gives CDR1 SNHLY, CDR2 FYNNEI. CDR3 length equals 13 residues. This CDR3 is CASSESQGGGYTF. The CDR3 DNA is TGTGCCAGCAGTGAATCCCAGGGAGGGGGCTACACCTTC.

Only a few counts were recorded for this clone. CDR3 nucleotide sequence: TGTGCCACCACACTGGGAGCGGGAGAGACCCAGTACTTC. Amino acid sequence: CATTLGAGETQYF. The chain recombines TRBV2 with TRBJ2-5, with a weak D call TRBD2 (6 bases). V was trimmed by 10 bases and J by 4 bases, leaving 16 bases between them. In germline, CDR1 is SNHLY, CDR2 FYNNEI. The CDR3 runs 13 residues.

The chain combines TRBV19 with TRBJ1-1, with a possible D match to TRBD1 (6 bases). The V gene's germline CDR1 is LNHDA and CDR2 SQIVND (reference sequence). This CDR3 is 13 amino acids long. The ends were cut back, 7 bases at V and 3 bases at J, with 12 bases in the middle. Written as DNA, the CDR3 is TGTGCCAGTAACAAAGAGGGGGACACTGAAGCTTTCTTT. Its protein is CASNKEGDTEAFF.

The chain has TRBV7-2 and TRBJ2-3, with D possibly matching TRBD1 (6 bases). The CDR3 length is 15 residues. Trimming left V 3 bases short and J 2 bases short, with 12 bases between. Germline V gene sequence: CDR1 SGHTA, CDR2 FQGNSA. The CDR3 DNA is TGTGCCAGCAGCTTGGGGGCGTCGACCACAGATACGCAGTATTTT. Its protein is CASSLGASTTDTQYF. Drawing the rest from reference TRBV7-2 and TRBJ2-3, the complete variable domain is GAGVSQSPSNKVTEKGKDVELRCDPISGHTALYWYRQSLGQGLEFLIYFQGNSAPDKSGLPSDRFSAERTGGSVSTLTIQRTQQEDSAVYLCASSLGASTTDTQYFGPGTRLTVL.

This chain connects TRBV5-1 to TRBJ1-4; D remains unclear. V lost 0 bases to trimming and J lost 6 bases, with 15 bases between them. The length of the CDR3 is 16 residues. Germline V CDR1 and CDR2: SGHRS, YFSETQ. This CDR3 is CASSLASGRRDEKLFF. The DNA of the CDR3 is TGCGCCAGCAGCTTGGCCTCGGGGAGAAGGGATGAAAAACTGTTTTTT.

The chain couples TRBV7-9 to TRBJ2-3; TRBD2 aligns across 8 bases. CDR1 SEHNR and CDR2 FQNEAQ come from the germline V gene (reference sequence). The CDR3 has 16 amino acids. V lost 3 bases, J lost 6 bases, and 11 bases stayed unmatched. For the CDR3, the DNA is TGTGCCAGCAGCTTCCAAGCAGCGGGAGAAAAGGATACGCAGTATTTT. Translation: CASSFQAAGEKDTQYF.

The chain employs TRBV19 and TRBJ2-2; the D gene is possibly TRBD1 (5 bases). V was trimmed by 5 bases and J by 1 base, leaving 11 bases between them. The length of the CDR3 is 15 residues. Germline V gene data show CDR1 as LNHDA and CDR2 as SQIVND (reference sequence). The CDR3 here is CASSRTSLNTGELFF. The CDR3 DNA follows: TGTGCCAGTAGTCGGACATCCCTGAACACCGGGGAGCTGTTTTTT.

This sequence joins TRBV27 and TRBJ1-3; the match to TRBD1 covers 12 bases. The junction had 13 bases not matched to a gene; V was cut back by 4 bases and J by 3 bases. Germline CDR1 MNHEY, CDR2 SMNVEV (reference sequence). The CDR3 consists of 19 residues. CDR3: CASSSNLPGQGASGNTIYF. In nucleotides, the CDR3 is TGTGCCAGCAGTTCCAACCTCCCGGGACAGGGGGCGAGTGGAAACACCATATATTTT.

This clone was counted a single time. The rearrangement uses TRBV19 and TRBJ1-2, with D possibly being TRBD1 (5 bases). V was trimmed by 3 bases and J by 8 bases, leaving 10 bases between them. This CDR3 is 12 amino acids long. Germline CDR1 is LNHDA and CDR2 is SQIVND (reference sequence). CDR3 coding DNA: TGTGCCAGTAGTATTTTGGGGCGAGGCTACACCTTC. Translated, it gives CASSILGRGYTF. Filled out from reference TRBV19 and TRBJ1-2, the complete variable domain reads DGGITQSPKYLFRKEGQNVTLSCEQNLNHDAMYWYRQDPGQGLRLIYYSQIVNDFQKGDIAEGYSVSREKKESFPLTVTSAQKNPTAFYLCASSILGRGYTFGSGTRLTVV.

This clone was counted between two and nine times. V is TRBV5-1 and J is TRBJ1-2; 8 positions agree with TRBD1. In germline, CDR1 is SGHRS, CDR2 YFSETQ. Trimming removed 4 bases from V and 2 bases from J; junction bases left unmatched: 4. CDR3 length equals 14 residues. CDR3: CASSPDRVNYGYTF. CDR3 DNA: TGCGCCAGCAGCCCGGACAGGGTAAACTATGGCTACACCTTC. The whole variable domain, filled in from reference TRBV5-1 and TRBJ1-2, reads KAGVTQTPRYLIKTRGQQVTLSCSPISGHRSVSWYQQTPGQGLQFLFEYFSETQRNKGNFPGRFSGRQFSNSRSEMNVSTLELGDSALYLCASSPDRVNYGYTFGSGTRLTVV.

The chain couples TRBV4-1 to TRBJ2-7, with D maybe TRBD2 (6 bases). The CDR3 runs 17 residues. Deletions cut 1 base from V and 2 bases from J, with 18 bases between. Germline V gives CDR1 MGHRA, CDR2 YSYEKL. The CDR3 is CASSQGAGGIATYEQYF. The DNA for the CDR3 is TGCGCCAGCAGCCAAGGTGCCGGCGGGATTGCTACCTACGAGCAGTACTTC.